A selection of T cell receptor beta chains follows, all from one sample in a study of early T cells in non-severe SARS-CoV-2 infection. Each CDR3 protein is one row after TCRdb ran MiXCR on the 5' RACE reads. The sample yields more than 30,000 distinct CDR3 sequences, 5.8% seen once. Sequenced input: whole blood. Source of these receptors: an adult who was a healthcare worker with PCR-confirmed SARS-CoV-2 infection or an uninfected control (not recorded which). CDR3s include the opening cysteine and the closing phenylalanine or tryptophan. The D gene is left open where the match is weak. For some rows the clone size is stated as once, few or many, or as a class when expanded; others skip it.

size,V,D,J,CDR3,DNA
NA,TRBV6-5,NA,TRBJ1-1,CASKRTREYTEAFF,TGTGCCAGCAAAAGAACCAGGGAATACACTGAAGCTTTCTTT
NA,TRBV7-9,NA,TRBJ1-1,CASSPILRGWDTEAFF,TGTGCCAGCAGCCCGATCCTGAGAGGGTGGGACACTGAAGCTTTCTTT
once,TRBV12-3/TRBV12-4,NA,TRBJ1-5,CASSFYQGLDQPQHF,TGTGCCAGCAGTTTTTATCAGGGGTTGGATCAGCCCCAGCATTTT
many,TRBV20-1,NA,TRBJ1-4,CSARDPGARGEKLFF,TGCAGTGCTAGAGATCCAGGGGCGAGAGGAGAAAAACTGTTTTTT
few,TRBV20-1,TRBD1,TRBJ2-7,CSASALDRGYEQYF,TGCAGTGCTAGCGCCCTTGACAGGGGCTACGAGCAGTACTTC
many,TRBV15,NA,TRBJ1-1,CATSRVPRATEAFF,TGTGCCACCAGCAGAGTCCCCAGGGCGACTGAAGCTTTCTTT
few,TRBV7-7,NA,TRBJ2-2,CASSSTGSGELFF,TGTGCTAGCAGCTCGACAGGTTCCGGGGAGCTGTTTTTT
many,TRBV5-1,TRBD2,TRBJ2-5,CASSLLAGPRETQYF,TGCGCCAGCAGCCTTCTAGCGGGCCCCCGGGAGACCCAGTACTTC
many,TRBV2,TRBD2,TRBJ2-6,CASRAGTSSGANVLTF,TGTGCCAGCAGAGCCGGGACTAGCTCTGGGGCCAACGTCCTGACTTTC
many,TRBV12-3/TRBV12-4,TRBD2,TRBJ2-3,CASSRRGTSGGSGTQYF,TGTGCCAGCAGCCGAAGAGGGACTAGCGGGGGAAGCGGTACGCAGTATTTT
few,TRBV12-3/TRBV12-4,NA,TRBJ2-3,CASSLARGVGTDTQYF,TGTGCCAGCAGTTTGGCCAGGGGGGTCGGCACAGATACGCAGTATTTT
many,TRBV2,NA,TRBJ2-2,CASSRSGPNTGELFF,TGTGCCAGCAGCCGGTCGGGTCCGAACACCGGGGAGCTGTTTTTT
many,TRBV6-2/TRBV6-3,TRBD2,TRBJ2-1,CASSPLAGRANEQFF,TGTGCCAGCAGTCCCTTAGCGGGTCGGGCAAATGAGCAGTTCTTC
many,TRBV27,NA,TRBJ1-4,CASSRKGRELGEKLFF,TGTGCCAGCAGTCGCAAGGGGAGGGAACTTGGCGAAAAACTGTTTTTT
many,TRBV6-5,NA,TRBJ2-2,CASSYSGSTGELFF,TGTGCCAGCAGTTACTCTGGCAGCACCGGGGAGCTGTTTTTT
many,TRBV19,NA,TRBJ1-4,CASSMTYGGYHEKLFF,TGTGCCAGTAGTATGACCTACGGGGGTTACCATGAAAAACTGTTTTTT
many,TRBV12-3/TRBV12-4,NA,TRBJ1-6,CASRTRGVYNSPLHF,TGTGCCAGCCGGACTCGGGGGGTCTATAATTCACCCCTCCACTTT
many,TRBV5-1,TRBD2,TRBJ2-7,CASSPLAGFYEQYF,TGCGCCAGCAGCCCATTAGCGGGTTTCTACGAGCAGTACTTC